This entry is about one T cell receptor (beta chain). Generated by immunoSEQ multiplex PCR, the TCRdb table keeps only in-frame clones and is missing some. The repertoire holds 50,000 to 60,000 clones, with 91% as singletons. The record originates from a study of T cell changes during pregnancy in multiple sclerosis. CDR1 is MNHNY, CDR2 SVGAGI, per germline (reference sequence). Losses at the gene ends were 0 bases for V and 8 bases for J; bases not matched to a gene: 5. The CDR3 has 15 amino acids. This sequence joins TRBV6-6 and TRBJ1-2; 11 nucleotides line up with TRBD1. The receptor comes from a female donor with multiple sclerosis, enrolled in a pregnancy study. The source was CD4+ T cells from peripheral blood mononuclear cells, collected in the first trimester of pregnancy. The CDR3 here is CASSYSPDRGRGYTF. The DNA for the CDR3 is TGTGCCAGCAGTTACTCGCCGGACAGGGGGCGAGGCTACACCTTC.